Listed here are 8 T cell receptor beta chains from one sample, sequenced in a study of human T cells and chemical hapten exposure. Time point noted: patch test 1, 2 weeks after DPC sensitization. Stated treatment: therapeutic diphenylcyclopropenone sensitization with weekly scalp DPC. Each CDR3 protein gets one entry after TCRdb re-called the RACE reads with MiXCR. Altogether tens of thousands of distinct CDR3 sequences are present, approximately 12% being singletons, with the ten largest covering around 3.2%. Sequences were derived from whole blood, sampled in connection with sensitization to the hapten diphenylcyclopropenone (DPC). Receptor source: a woman aged 60-75 years with alopecia areata. Some clones in this sample may be carry-over from other donors' samples.

The V call is TRBV6-5, the J call TRBJ1-1; 11 nucleotides agree with TRBD1. CDR3 size: 17 residues. V lost 2 bases, J lost 4 bases, and 9 bases stayed unmatched. Germline V gives CDR1 MNHEY, CDR2 SVGAGI. The CDR3 loop reads CASSYTRTGGRSTEAFF. In DNA, the CDR3 is TGTGCCAGCAGTTACACTAGGACAGGGGGCAGGAGCACTGAAGCTTTCTTT.

The table lists this clonotype with many counts. The DNA of the CDR3 is TGCAGCGTTGTAGCTGCAACTAATGAAAAACTGTTTTTT. Translated: CSVVAATNEKLFF. The chain uses TRBV29-1 and TRBJ1-4; the D is unclear. Trimming left V 4 bases short and J 0 bases short, with 6 bases between. Germline CDR1 SQVTM, CDR2 ANQGSEA. This CDR3 region has 13 residues.

DNA for the CDR3: TGTGCCAGCTCACCCCCAAGCTCCTACGAGCAGTACTTC. It encodes CASSPPSSYEQYF. The chain joins TRBV18 to TRBJ2-7; no definite D call. V was cut by 3 bases and J by 0 bases, with 6 bases left in between. Per germline, CDR1 KGHSH and CDR2 LQKENI. The CDR3 runs to 13 residues. Full variable domain (outside the CDR3, taken from reference TRBV18 and TRBJ2-7): NAGVMQNPRHLVRRRGQEARLRCSPMKGHSHVYWYRQLPEEGLKFMVYLQKENIIDESGMPKERFSAEFPKEGPSILRIQQVVRGDSAAYFCASSPPSSYEQYFGPGTRLTVT.

In its sample, this clonotype was seen many times. This chain uses TRBV13 with TRBJ2-7; D is perhaps TRBD1 or TRBD2 (5 bases each). This CDR3 comprises 16 residues. Deletions cut 0 bases from V and 0 bases from J, with 12 bases between. CDR1 and CDR2 from the germline V gene are PRHDT and FYEKMQ (reference sequence). CDR3 nucleotides: TGTGCCAGCAGCTTAGGGCTGGGGACCCGCTCCTACGAGCAGTACTTC. It is translated as CASSLGLGTRSYEQYF.

This clonotype has ten or more counts. The V call is TRBV11-2, the J call TRBJ1-5; a weak D match, TRBD1 (5 bases). V was cut by 1 base and J by 2 bases, with 9 bases left in between. This CDR3 spans 15 amino acids. Germline V CDR1 and CDR2: SGHAT, FQNNGV. CDR3 coding DNA: TGTGCCAGCAGCTTAGGTCAGGGCGGCAATCAGCCCCAGCATTTT. Translated: CASSLGQGGNQPQHF.

The V call is TRBV12-5, the J call TRBJ2-3; no clear D. This CDR3 has 12 residues. The germline gives CDR1 LGHNT, CDR2 FRNRAP. V was clipped by 6 bases and J by 6 bases, with 10 bases between them. This CDR3 reads CASGAGGDTQYF. The CDR3 DNA reads TGTGCTAGTGGGGCCGGTGGGGATACGCAGTATTTT.

With regard to this clonotype: A much larger clonotype is one base distant, so this may be a read error. The chain combines TRBV12-3 or TRBV12-4 with TRBJ1-1, with 7 bases aligning to TRBD1. CDR3 length: 11 residues. The CDR3 loop reads CASQGDTEALF. The CDR3 nucleotides are TGTGCCAGCCAGGGGGACACTGAAGCTCTCTTT.

This clonotype was observed at least ten times. The chain has TRBV2 and TRBJ1-5; D is undetermined. Trimming took 3 bases from V and 5 from J, leaving 8 bases between them. Germline V lookup: CDR1 SNHLY, CDR2 FYNNEI. CDR3 length: 13 amino acids. The CDR3 is CASSDGEYQPQHF. In DNA form, the CDR3 reads TGTGCCAGCAGTGACGGGGAGTATCAGCCCCAGCATTTT.